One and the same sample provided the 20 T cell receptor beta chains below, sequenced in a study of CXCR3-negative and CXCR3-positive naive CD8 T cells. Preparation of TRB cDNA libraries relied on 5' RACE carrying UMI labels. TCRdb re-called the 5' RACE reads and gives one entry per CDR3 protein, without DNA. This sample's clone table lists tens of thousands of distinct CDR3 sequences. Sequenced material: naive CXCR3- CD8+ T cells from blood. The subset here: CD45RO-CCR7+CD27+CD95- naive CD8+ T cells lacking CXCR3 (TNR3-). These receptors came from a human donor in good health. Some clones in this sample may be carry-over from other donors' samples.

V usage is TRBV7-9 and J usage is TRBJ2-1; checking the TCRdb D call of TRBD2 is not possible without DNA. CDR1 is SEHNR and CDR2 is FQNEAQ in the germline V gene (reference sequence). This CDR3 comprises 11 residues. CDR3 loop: CASSKGSEQFF.

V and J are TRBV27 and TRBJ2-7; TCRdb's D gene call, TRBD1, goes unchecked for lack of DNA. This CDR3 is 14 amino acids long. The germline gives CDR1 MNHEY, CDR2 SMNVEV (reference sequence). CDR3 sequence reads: CASSSWTGIYEQYF.

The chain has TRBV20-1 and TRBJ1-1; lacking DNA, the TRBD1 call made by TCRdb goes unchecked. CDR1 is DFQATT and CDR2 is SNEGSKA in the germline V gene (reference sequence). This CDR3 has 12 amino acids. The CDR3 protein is CSRERGDTEAFF.

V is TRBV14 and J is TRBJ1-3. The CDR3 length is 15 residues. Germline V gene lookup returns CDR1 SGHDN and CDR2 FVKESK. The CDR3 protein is CASSQDLAGGNTIYF.

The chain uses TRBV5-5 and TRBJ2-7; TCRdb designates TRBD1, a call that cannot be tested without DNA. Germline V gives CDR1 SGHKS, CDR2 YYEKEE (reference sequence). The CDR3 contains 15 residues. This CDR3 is CASRWDRDSSYEQYF.

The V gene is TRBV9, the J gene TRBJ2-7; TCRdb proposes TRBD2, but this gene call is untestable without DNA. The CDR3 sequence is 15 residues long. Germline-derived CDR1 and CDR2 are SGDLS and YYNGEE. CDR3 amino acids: CASSPSGTDQYEQYF.

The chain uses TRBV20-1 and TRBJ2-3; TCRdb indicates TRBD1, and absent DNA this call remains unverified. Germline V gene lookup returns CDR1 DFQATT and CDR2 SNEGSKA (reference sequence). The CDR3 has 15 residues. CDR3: CSARLRDSVEDTQYF.

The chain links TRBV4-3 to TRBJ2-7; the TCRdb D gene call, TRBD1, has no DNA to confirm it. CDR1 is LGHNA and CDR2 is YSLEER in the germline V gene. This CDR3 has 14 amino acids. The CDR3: CASSRDRVSHEQYF.

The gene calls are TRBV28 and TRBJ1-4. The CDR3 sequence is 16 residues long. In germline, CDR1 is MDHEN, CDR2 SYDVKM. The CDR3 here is CASSPSYGVGSEKLFF.

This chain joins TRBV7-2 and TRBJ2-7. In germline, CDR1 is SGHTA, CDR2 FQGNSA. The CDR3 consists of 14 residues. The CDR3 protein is CASRERKNSYEQYF.

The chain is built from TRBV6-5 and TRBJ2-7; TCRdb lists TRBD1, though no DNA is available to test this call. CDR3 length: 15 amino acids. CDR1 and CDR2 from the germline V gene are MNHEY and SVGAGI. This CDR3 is CASSSPGQGSHEQYF.

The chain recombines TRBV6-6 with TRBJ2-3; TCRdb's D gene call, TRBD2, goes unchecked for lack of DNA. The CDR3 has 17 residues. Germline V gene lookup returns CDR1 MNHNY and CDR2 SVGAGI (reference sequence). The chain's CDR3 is CASSFPASGSLSDTQYF.

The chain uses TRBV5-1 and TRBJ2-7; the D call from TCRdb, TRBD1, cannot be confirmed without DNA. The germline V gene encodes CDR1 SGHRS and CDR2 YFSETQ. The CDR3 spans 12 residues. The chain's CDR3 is CASWGLSNEQYF.

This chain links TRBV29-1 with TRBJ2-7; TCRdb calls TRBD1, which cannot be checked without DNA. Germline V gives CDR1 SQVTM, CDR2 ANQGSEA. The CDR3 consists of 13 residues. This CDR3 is CSVRQGLTYEQYF.

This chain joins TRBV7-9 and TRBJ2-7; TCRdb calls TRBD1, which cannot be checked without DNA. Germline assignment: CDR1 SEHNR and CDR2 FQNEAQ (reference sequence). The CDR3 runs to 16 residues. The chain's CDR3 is CASYRTAGGSSYEQYF.

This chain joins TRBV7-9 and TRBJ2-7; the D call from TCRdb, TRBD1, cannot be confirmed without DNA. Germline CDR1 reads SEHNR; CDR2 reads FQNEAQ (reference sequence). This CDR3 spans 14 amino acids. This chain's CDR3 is CASSPPGEAYEQYF.

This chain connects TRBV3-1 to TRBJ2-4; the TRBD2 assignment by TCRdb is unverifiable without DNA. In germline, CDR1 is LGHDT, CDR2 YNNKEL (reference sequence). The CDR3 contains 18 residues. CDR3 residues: CASSQDMGLEGAKNIQYF.

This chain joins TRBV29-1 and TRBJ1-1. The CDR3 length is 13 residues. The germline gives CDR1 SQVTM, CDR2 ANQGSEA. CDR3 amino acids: CSAEAGGNTEAFF.

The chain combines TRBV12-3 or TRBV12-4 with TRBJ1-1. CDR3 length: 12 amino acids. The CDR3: CASRSGYTEAFF.

The CDR3 here is CASSFGDEQYF. This rearrangement joins TRBV28 to TRBJ2-7. From germline, CDR1 is MDHEN and CDR2 SYDVKM. The CDR3 is 11 residues long.